Listed below are T cell receptor beta chains from one sample, sequenced in a study of blood T cell repertoires in COVID-19. Libraries were prepared by immunoSEQ multiplex PCR; TCRdb keeps only in-frame clonotypes and omits some of them. The sample gives 240,000 or so clones, around 85% of which show up once; around 5.9% is in the top ten. The specimen sequenced was peripheral blood. All receptors come from a man in his 60s with acute or convalescent COVID-19. CDR3s include the opening cysteine and the closing phenylalanine or tryptophan. The D gene is left open where the match is weak. A row's size may be missing; if present it is once, few, many or a size class.

abundance: .; v_gene: TRBV7-9; d_gene: TRBD1; j_gene: TRBJ1-1; CDR3nt: TGTGCCAGCATGGGACAGGGAGGCACTGAAGCTTTCTTT; CDR3aa: CASMGQGGTEAFF
abundance: .; v_gene: TRBV11-2; d_gene: .; j_gene: TRBJ2-3; CDR3nt: TGTGCCAGCAGCTTAGATCTCACAGATACGCAGTATTTT; CDR3aa: CASSLDLTDTQYF
abundance: .; v_gene: TRBV2; d_gene: TRBD1; j_gene: TRBJ1-3; CDR3nt: TGTGCCAGCAGAGACTACGTCACAGGGGCTGAGGGAAACACCATATATTTT; CDR3aa: CASRDYVTGAEGNTIYF
abundance: .; v_gene: TRBV5-1; d_gene: TRBD1; j_gene: TRBJ2-1; CDR3nt: TGCGCCAGCAGCGTGAGGACAGGGATTGGGAATGAGCAGTTCTTC; CDR3aa: CASSVRTGIGNEQFF
abundance: .; v_gene: TRBV28; d_gene: TRBD1; j_gene: TRBJ1-1; CDR3nt: TGTGCCAGCACGCCGGGGACAGGAACTGAAGCTTTCTTT; CDR3aa: CASTPGTGTEAFF
abundance: .; v_gene: TRBV2; d_gene: .; j_gene: TRBJ2-6; CDR3nt: TGTGCCAGCAGCGCCCAGGGTTCCTCTGGGGCCAACGTCCTGACTTTC; CDR3aa: CASSAQGSSGANVLTF
abundance: .; v_gene: TRBV28; d_gene: .; j_gene: TRBJ1-3; CDR3nt: TGTGCCAGCAGTCGACAGACCTACGTTGGAAACACCATATATTTT; CDR3aa: CASSRQTYVGNTIYF
abundance: .; v_gene: TRBV7-6; d_gene: .; j_gene: TRBJ2-7; CDR3nt: TGTGCCAGCAGCTTTGGGGAGGGGGGGTCTGACGAGCAGTACTTC; CDR3aa: CASSFGEGGSDEQYF
abundance: .; v_gene: TRBV4-2; d_gene: TRBD2; j_gene: TRBJ2-1; CDR3nt: TGTGCCAGCAGCCAACGCACCCTCGGGACTAGTAGTAATGAGCAGTTCTTC; CDR3aa: CASSQRTLGTSSNEQFF
abundance: .; v_gene: TRBV30; d_gene: TRBD1; j_gene: TRBJ2-7; CDR3nt: TGTGCCTCGGACAGGCGGGCGAGCGAGCAGTACTTC; CDR3aa: CASDRRASEQYF
abundance: .; v_gene: TRBV12-3/TRBV12-4; d_gene: TRBD1; j_gene: TRBJ1-2; CDR3nt: TGTGCCAGCACCGACAGGGCTGGCTATGGCTACACCTTC; CDR3aa: CASTDRAGYGYTF
abundance: .; v_gene: TRBV28; d_gene: .; j_gene: TRBJ1-1; CDR3nt: TGTGCCAGCACCCAACAGGGACAACAGAACACTGAAGCTTTCTTT; CDR3aa: CASTQQGQQNTEAFF
abundance: .; v_gene: TRBV7-2; d_gene: .; j_gene: TRBJ1-2; CDR3nt: TGTGCCAGCAGCTTAGAAGGGAGGTATGGCTACACCTTC; CDR3aa: CASSLEGRYGYTF
abundance: .; v_gene: TRBV6-5; d_gene: .; j_gene: TRBJ1-1; CDR3nt: TGTGCCAGCAGTATTGGGACACCTCACACTGAAGCTTTCTTT; CDR3aa: CASSIGTPHTEAFF
abundance: .; v_gene: TRBV11-3; d_gene: .; j_gene: TRBJ2-3; CDR3nt: TGTGCCAGCAGCTCCTTAGCAGGGGTAGGAACAGATACGCAGTATTTT; CDR3aa: CASSSLAGVGTDTQYF
abundance: once; v_gene: TRBV29-1; d_gene: .; j_gene: TRBJ1-1; CDR3nt: TGCAGCGTTGATGTCGGGAGGGTAGGCACTGAAGCTTTCTTT; CDR3aa: CSVDVGRVGTEAFF
abundance: .; v_gene: TRBV24-1; d_gene: TRBD2; j_gene: TRBJ2-7; CDR3nt: TGTGCCACCAGTGGGGGCGGGAGGGCCGATTACGAGCAGTACTTC; CDR3aa: CATSGGGRADYEQYF
abundance: .; v_gene: TRBV7-6; d_gene: .; j_gene: TRBJ1-4; CDR3nt: TGTGCCAGCAGCATCGGCGGAGCCAGGGGTGAAAAACTGTTTTTT; CDR3aa: CASSIGGARGEKLFF
abundance: once; v_gene: TRBV7-3; d_gene: .; j_gene: TRBJ2-3; CDR3nt: TGTGCCAGCAGCTCGGGACTTCCCACAGATACGCAGTATTTT; CDR3aa: CASSSGLPTDTQYF
abundance: .; v_gene: TRBV28; d_gene: .; j_gene: TRBJ2-3; CDR3nt: TGTGCCAGCAGCCGTTCGGGTAGAACAGATACGCAGTATTTT; CDR3aa: CASSRSGRTDTQYF
abundance: .; v_gene: TRBV19; d_gene: .; j_gene: TRBJ1-2; CDR3nt: TGTGCCAGTGGGAAGGGAGTCTGGAGTTCGCCCCCTTTTGGCTACACCTTC; CDR3aa: CASGKGVWSSPPFGYTF
abundance: .; v_gene: TRBV4-3; d_gene: .; j_gene: TRBJ2-3; CDR3nt: TGCGCCAGCAGCTATACTATCACAGATACGCAGTATTTT; CDR3aa: CASSYTITDTQYF
abundance: .; v_gene: TRBV18; d_gene: .; j_gene: TRBJ2-5; CDR3nt: TGTGCCAGCTCGAGACAGGTCCAAGAGACCCAGTACTTC; CDR3aa: CASSRQVQETQYF
abundance: few; v_gene: TRBV6-6; d_gene: TRBD2; j_gene: TRBJ2-2; CDR3nt: TGTGCCAGCAGTTCGCGACTAGCGGGAGCCGGGGAGCTGTTTTTT; CDR3aa: CASSSRLAGAGELFF
abundance: once; v_gene: TRBV11-3; d_gene: .; j_gene: TRBJ2-7; CDR3nt: TGTGCCAGCAGCTTAGATGTTTTGGGGAGGAAATACGAGCAGTACTTC; CDR3aa: CASSLDVLGRKYEQYF
abundance: .; v_gene: TRBV5-1; d_gene: TRBD1; j_gene: TRBJ1-1; CDR3nt: TGCGCCAGCAGCTTGGAACCGGGGACAGCAATTGAAGCTTTCTTT; CDR3aa: CASSLEPGTAIEAFF
abundance: .; v_gene: TRBV27; d_gene: .; j_gene: TRBJ2-7; CDR3nt: TGTGCCAGCAGTTTAAAGGCCCGGGAAACGAGCTCCTACGAGCAGTACTTC; CDR3aa: CASSLKARETSSYEQYF
abundance: .; v_gene: TRBV2; d_gene: .; j_gene: TRBJ1-4; CDR3nt: TGTGCCAGCAGCTTGTCGTGGCAGAATGAAAAACTGTTTTTT; CDR3aa: CASSLSWQNEKLFF
abundance: .; v_gene: TRBV3-1/TRBV3-2; d_gene: .; j_gene: TRBJ2-7; CDR3nt: TGTGCCAGCACCCGGGCAGGGTTGGCCTACGAGCAGTACTTC; CDR3aa: CASTRAGLAYEQYF
abundance: .; v_gene: TRBV2; d_gene: TRBD2; j_gene: TRBJ2-1; CDR3nt: TGTGCCAGCATTTTGATTAGCGGGGAGTACAATGAGCAGTTCTTC; CDR3aa: CASILISGEYNEQFF
abundance: .; v_gene: TRBV27; d_gene: .; j_gene: TRBJ2-7; CDR3nt: TGTGCCAGCAGTTTCCAGCGCCAGCGGCTAGTTCCCTACGAGCAGTACTTC; CDR3aa: CASSFQRQRLVPYEQYF
abundance: .; v_gene: TRBV28; d_gene: .; j_gene: TRBJ2-7; CDR3nt: TGTGCCAGCAGTTTAGTCTACGAAAACGAGCAGTACTTC; CDR3aa: CASSLVYENEQYF
abundance: once; v_gene: TRBV7-3; d_gene: TRBD2; j_gene: TRBJ2-1; CDR3nt: TGTGCCAGCAGCAAACTAGCGGGGGATATCGGTGAGCAGTTCTTC; CDR3aa: CASSKLAGDIGEQFF
abundance: .; v_gene: TRBV6-5; d_gene: TRBD1; j_gene: TRBJ1-1; CDR3nt: TGTGCCAGCAGTTCTTACAGGGGAGGAACTGAAGCTTTCTTT; CDR3aa: CASSSYRGGTEAFF
abundance: .; v_gene: TRBV5-1; d_gene: TRBD1; j_gene: TRBJ1-5; CDR3nt: TGCGCCAGCAGCCCCGGGACAGGGAGCCAGCCCCAGCATTTT; CDR3aa: CASSPGTGSQPQHF
abundance: few; v_gene: TRBV9; d_gene: .; j_gene: TRBJ1-6; CDR3nt: TGTGCCAGCAGCGCAGACCGGGATTCACCCCTCCACTTT; CDR3aa: CASSADRDSPLHF
abundance: .; v_gene: TRBV3-1/TRBV3-2; d_gene: .; j_gene: TRBJ2-6; CDR3nt: TGTGCCAGCAGCCACCGACGGGGGGCGACGGGGGCCAACGTCCTGACTTTC; CDR3aa: CASSHRRGATGANVLTF
abundance: few; v_gene: TRBV7-2; d_gene: .; j_gene: TRBJ2-7; CDR3nt: TGTGCCAGCAGGGGGGCGATGTACGAGCAGTACTTC; CDR3aa: CASRGAMYEQYF
abundance: .; v_gene: TRBV6-1; d_gene: .; j_gene: TRBJ2-7; CDR3nt: TGTGCCAGCAGTGATGGCCTTTCCTACGAGCAGTACTTC; CDR3aa: CASSDGLSYEQYF
abundance: once; v_gene: TRBV28; d_gene: .; j_gene: TRBJ2-3; CDR3nt: TGTGCCAGCAGTTTAATTTTGCGGGACCGACCCACAGATACGCAGTATTTT; CDR3aa: CASSLILRDRPTDTQYF
abundance: .; v_gene: TRBV18; d_gene: .; j_gene: TRBJ1-1; CDR3nt: TGTGCCAGCTCACCAAACCCCGGGAAGAACACTGAAGCTTTCTTT; CDR3aa: CASSPNPGKNTEAFF
abundance: .; v_gene: TRBV29-1; d_gene: TRBD2; j_gene: TRBJ2-2; CDR3nt: TGCAGCGCTGTAGTTGGGGGACTAAACACCGGGGAGCTGTTTTTT; CDR3aa: CSAVVGGLNTGELFF
abundance: .; v_gene: TRBV6-2/TRBV6-3; d_gene: TRBD1; j_gene: TRBJ1-6; CDR3nt: TGTGCCAGCAGTCGCCGACAGGGACTTAATTCACCCCTCCACTTT; CDR3aa: CASSRRQGLNSPLHF
abundance: .; v_gene: TRBV24-1; d_gene: TRBD2; j_gene: TRBJ2-2; CDR3nt: TGTGCCACAGCTAGCGGGAGCGCCGGGGAGCTGTTTTTT; CDR3aa: CATASGSAGELFF
abundance: .; v_gene: TRBV29-1; d_gene: TRBD1; j_gene: TRBJ1-2; CDR3nt: TGCAGCGACAGGGGGATCGCTATTGGCTACACCTTC; CDR3aa: CSDRGIAIGYTF
abundance: .; v_gene: TRBV5-1; d_gene: .; j_gene: TRBJ2-5; CDR3nt: TGCGCCAGCAGAGGAGGAGCGACGCAAGAGACCCAGTACTTC; CDR3aa: CASRGGATQETQYF
abundance: .; v_gene: TRBV11-3; d_gene: TRBD1; j_gene: TRBJ1-4; CDR3nt: TGTGCCAGCAGCTTAGGACTGGGGACAGGGGAAGAAAAACTGTTTTTT; CDR3aa: CASSLGLGTGEEKLFF
abundance: .; v_gene: TRBV11-3; d_gene: TRBD2; j_gene: TRBJ2-1; CDR3nt: TGTGCCAGCAGCTTAGGGGCTAGCGGGGCCTACAATGAGCAGTTCTTC; CDR3aa: CASSLGASGAYNEQFF
abundance: .; v_gene: TRBV29-1; d_gene: TRBD1; j_gene: TRBJ2-6; CDR3nt: TGCAGCGTTGGGACAGGGGGCCTTGGGGCCAACGTCCTGACTTTC; CDR3aa: CSVGTGGLGANVLTF
abundance: .; v_gene: TRBV9; d_gene: .; j_gene: TRBJ1-1; CDR3nt: TGTGCCAGCAGCGTAGGAGGAGGGGAAGGGAACACTGAAGCTTTCTTT; CDR3aa: CASSVGGGEGNTEAFF
abundance: .; v_gene: TRBV10-3; d_gene: .; j_gene: TRBJ1-1; CDR3nt: TGTGCCATCAGTTACAGGGTTTCTGACACTGAAGCTTTCTTT; CDR3aa: CAISYRVSDTEAFF